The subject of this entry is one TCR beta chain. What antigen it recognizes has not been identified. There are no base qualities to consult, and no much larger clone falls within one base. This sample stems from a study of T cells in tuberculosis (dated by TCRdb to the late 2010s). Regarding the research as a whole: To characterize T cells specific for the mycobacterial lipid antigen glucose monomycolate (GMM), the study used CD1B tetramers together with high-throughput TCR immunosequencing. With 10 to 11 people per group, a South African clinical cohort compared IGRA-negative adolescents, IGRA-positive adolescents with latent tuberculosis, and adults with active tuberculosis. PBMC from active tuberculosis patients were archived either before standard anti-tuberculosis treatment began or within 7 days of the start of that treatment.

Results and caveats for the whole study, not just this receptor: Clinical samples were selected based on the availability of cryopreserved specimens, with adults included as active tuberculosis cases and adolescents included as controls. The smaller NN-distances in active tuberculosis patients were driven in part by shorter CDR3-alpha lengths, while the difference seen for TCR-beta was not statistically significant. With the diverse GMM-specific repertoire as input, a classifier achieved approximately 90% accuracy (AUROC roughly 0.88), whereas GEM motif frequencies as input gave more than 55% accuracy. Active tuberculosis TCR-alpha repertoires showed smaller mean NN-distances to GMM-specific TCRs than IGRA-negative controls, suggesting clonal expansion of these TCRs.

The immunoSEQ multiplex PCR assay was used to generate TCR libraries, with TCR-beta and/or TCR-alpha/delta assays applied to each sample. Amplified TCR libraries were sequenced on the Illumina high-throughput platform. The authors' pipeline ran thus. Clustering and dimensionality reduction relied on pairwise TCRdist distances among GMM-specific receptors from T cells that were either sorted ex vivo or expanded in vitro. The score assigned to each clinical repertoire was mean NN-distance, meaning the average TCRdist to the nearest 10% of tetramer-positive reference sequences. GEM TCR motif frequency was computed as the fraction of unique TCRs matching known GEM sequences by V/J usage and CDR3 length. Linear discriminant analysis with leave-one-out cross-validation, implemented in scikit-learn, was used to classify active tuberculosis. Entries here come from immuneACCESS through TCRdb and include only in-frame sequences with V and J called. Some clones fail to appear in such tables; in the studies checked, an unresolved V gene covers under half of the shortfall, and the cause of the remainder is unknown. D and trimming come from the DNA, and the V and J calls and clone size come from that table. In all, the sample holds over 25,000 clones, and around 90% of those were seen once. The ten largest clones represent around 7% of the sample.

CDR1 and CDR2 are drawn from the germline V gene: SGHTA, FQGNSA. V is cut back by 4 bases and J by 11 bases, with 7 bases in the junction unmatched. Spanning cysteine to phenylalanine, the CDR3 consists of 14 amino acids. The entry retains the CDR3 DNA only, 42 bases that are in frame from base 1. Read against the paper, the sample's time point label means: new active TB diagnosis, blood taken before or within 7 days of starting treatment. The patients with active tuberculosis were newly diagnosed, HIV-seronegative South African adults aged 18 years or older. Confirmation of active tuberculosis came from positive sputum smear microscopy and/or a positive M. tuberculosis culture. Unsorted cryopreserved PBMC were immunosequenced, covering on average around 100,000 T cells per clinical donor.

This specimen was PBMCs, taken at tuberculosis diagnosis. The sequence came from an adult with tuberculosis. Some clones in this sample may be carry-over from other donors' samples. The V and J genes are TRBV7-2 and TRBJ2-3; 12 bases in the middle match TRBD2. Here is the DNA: TGTGCCAGCAGCTCGGGACTAGCGGGCTTAAGGCAGTATTTT. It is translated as CASSSGLAGLRQYF.